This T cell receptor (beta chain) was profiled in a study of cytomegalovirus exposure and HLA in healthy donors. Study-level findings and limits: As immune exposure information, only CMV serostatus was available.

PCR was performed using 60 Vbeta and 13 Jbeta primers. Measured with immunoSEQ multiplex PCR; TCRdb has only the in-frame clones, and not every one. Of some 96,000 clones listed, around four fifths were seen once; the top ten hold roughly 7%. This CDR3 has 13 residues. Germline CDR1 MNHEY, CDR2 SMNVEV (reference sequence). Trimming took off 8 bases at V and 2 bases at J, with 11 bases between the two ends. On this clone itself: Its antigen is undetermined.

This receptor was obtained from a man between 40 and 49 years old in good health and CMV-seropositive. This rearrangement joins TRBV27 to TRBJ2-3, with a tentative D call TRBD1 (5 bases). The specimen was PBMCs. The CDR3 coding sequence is TGTGCCAGCCTGGACATCAACACAGATACGCAGTATTTT. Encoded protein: CASLDINTDTQYF.